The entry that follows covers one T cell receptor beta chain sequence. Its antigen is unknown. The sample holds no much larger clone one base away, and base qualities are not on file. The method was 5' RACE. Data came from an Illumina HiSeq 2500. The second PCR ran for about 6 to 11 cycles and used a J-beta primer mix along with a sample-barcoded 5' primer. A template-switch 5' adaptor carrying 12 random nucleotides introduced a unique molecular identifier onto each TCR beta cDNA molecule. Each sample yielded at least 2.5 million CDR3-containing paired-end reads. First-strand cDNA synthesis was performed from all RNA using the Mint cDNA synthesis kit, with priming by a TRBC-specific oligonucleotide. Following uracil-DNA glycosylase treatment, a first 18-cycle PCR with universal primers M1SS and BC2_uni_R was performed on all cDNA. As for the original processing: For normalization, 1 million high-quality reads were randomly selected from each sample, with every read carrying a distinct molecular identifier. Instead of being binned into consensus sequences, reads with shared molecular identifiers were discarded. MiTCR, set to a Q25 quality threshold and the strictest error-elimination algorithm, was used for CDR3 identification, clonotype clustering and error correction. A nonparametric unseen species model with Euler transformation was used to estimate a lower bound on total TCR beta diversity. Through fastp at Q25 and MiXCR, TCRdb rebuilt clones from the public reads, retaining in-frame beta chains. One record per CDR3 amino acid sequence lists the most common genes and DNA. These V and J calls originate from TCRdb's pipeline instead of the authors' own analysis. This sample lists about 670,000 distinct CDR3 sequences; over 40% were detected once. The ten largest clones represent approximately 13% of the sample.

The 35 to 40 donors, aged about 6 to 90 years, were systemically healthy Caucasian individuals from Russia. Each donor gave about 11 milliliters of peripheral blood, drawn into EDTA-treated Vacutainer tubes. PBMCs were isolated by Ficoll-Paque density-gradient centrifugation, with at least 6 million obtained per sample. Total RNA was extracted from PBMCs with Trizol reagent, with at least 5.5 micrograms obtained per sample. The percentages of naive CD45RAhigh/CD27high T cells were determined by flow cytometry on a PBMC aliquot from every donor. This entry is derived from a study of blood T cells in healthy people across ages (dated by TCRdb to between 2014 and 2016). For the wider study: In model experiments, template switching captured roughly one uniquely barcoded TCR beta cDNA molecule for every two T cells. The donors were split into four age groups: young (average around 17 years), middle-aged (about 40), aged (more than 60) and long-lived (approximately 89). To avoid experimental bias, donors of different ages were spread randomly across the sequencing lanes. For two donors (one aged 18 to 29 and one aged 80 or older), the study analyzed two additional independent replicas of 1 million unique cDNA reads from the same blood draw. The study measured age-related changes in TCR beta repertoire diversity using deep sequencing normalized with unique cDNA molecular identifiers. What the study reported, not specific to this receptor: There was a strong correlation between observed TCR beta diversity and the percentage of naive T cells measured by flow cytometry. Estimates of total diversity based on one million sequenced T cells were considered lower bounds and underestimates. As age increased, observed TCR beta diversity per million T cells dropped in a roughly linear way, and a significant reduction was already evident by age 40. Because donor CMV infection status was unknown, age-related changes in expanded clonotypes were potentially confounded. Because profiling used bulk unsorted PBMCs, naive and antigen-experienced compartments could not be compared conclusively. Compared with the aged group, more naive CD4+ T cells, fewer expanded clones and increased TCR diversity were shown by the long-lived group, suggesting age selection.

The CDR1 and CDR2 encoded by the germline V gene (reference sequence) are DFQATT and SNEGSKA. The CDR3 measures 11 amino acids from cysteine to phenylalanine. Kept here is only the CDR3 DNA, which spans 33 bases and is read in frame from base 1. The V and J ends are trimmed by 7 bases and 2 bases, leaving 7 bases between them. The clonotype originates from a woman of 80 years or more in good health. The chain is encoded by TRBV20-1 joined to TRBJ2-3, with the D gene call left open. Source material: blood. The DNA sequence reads TGCAGTGGGGCCTACACAGATACGCAGTATTTT. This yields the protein CSGAYTDTQYF.